This TCR beta chain came from a study of shared clonotypes between healthy human individuals. Study-wide context: Three plates were used per donor for CD4 naive, three for CD4 memory, two for CD8 naive and one for CD8 memory. Study findings and constraints: Between a handful of donors, naive CD4 clonotypes were shared at a level of about 5%.

As to this clone: Its cognate antigen is unknown.

Evenly divided among several immunoSEQ plates was the genomic DNA of each subset. Study processing details: ImmunoSEQ gave junction-only sequences without quality scores, so filtering differed. The protocol was immunoSEQ multiplex PCR, while the TCRdb copy is restricted to in-frame clones and leaves out a portion. That table supplies the V and J calls and clone size; D and trimming were determined from the DNA. The data hold around 940,000 clones, with over 75% observed a single time. Specimen: memory CD4+ T cells sorted from blood. Sample subset: CD45RA-negative fraction. The source is a man in his late teens or twenties in good health.

CDR3: CASSPRQGRRGETQYF. The CDR3 DNA reads TGTGCCAGCAGCCCCCGACAGGGTCGGAGGGGAGAGACCCAGTACTTC. The chain carries TRBV7-2 and TRBJ2-5; a possible D gene is TRBD1 (7 bases). The ends were cut back, 5 bases at V and 4 bases at J, with 20 bases in the middle. The germline V gene encodes CDR1 SGHTA and CDR2 FQGNSA. This CDR3 is built from 16 residues.